These 20 T cell receptor beta chains were all obtained from the same sample, sequenced in a study of T cells in women clearing cervical HPV infection. Produced via immunoSEQ multiplex PCR; TCRdb's table is partial and in-frame only. The listing records approximately 31,000 clones. The sample taken for sequencing was blood buffy coat. These TCRs come from a woman aged 18-70 years with a cervical HPV16 infection that either progressed to CIN3+ or cleared (not recorded which).

Comments on this clone: The read comes to an end 3 residues before the CDR3 does, leaving the germline J gene to fill in the end. This chain joins TRBV6-4 and TRBJ2-7; D not certain. The CDR3 has 15 amino acids. V shed 5 bases and J shed 6 bases, with 20 bases lying between them. Per the germline V gene, CDR1 is MRHNA and CDR2 is SNTAGT. Partial CDR3 DNA: TGTGCCAGCAGTTCTCGACTCACGCAGTTAGGCGAG. Translated: CASSSRLTQLGE. The whole CDR3 region reads CASSSRLTQLGEQYF.

Concerning this clone: The CDR3 end is not reached by the read, which stops 3 residues before it; the germline J gene fills it in. The J gene is TRBJ1-5, the V gene TRBV20-1, with TRBD1 identical over 7 bases. Germline values: CDR1 DFQATT, CDR2 SNEGSKA (reference sequence). J was trimmed by 6 bases and V by 2 bases; bases with no gene match: 4. The CDR3 is made up of 13 amino acids. CDR3 in amino acids: CSARIGGGQPQHF. The part of the CDR3 DNA that was read is TGCAGTGCTAGAATAGGGGGCGGTCAGCCC.

As to this clone: The observed sequence ends 3 residues before the CDR3 terminus, with the missing tail filled in from the germline J gene. The gene calls are TRBV2 and TRBJ2-2, with 10 bases matching TRBD1. J was trimmed by 3 bases and V by 6 bases; bases with no gene match: 4. CDR3 length: 15 amino acids. Germline loops: CDR1 SNHLY, CDR2 FYNNEI. The CDR3 loop reads CASRPGQGYTGELFF. The CDR3 DNA, read in part, is TGTGCCAGCAGACCGGGACAGGGGTACACCGGGGAG.

On this clone: Coverage ceases 3 residues before the CDR3 finishes, and the germline J gene fills in the end. The rearrangement links TRBV19 to TRBJ1-2; D gene unclear. V was shortened by 5 bases and J by 4 bases, with 11 bases between the two germline ends. Per the germline V gene, CDR1 is LNHDA and CDR2 is SQIVND (reference sequence). This CDR3 has 13 amino acids. CDR3 DNA, as far as it was read: TGTGCCAGTAGTGCCAGAGTTTCCTATGGC. Translating it yields CASSARVSYG. The full CDR3 is CASSARVSYGYTF.

With respect to this clone: The missing CDR3 end, 3 residues past where the read stops, is filled in from the germline J gene. The V and J genes are TRBV6-2 or TRBV6-3 and TRBJ2-1, with D maybe TRBD2 (5 bases). Deletions cut 6 bases from V and 9 bases from J, with 15 bases between. Germline CDR1 is MNHEY and CDR2 is SVGEGT. There are 13 residues in the CDR3. CDR3 in amino acids: CASSKSAEGEQFF. The sequenced part of the CDR3 DNA is TGTGCCAGCAGCAAATCTGCTGAGGGTGAG.

As concerns this clone: The missing CDR3 end, 3 residues past where the read stops, is filled in from the germline J gene. The J gene is TRBJ1-4, the V gene TRBV20-1; 10 positions match TRBD1. Germline lookup yields CDR1 DFQATT and CDR2 SNEGSKA (reference sequence). This CDR3 has 15 residues. With V trimmed by 5 bases and J by 3 bases, 6 bases remained unmatched. The CDR3 sequence is CSAGGTGAANEKLFF. CDR3 DNA, as far as it was read: TGCAGTGCTGGGGGGACAGGGGCGGCTAATGAAAAA.

Comment on this clone: The read terminates 3 residues ahead of where the CDR3 ends, so the germline J gene completes it. The chain links TRBV18 to TRBJ1-2, with D perhaps TRBD1 (5 bases). V lost 7 bases, J lost 6 bases, and 15 bases lay in between. In germline, CDR1 is KGHSH, CDR2 LQKENI. The CDR3 is 13 amino acids. The covered CDR3 bases are TGTGCCAGCTTCGCATATTCGGGGGATGGC. As protein: CASFAYSGDG. The entire CDR3 sequence reads CASFAYSGDGYTF.

For this clone: The read is 3 residues too short to cover the CDR3 end, so that end is filled in from the germline J gene. This chain joins TRBV5-6 and TRBJ1-1; D perhaps matches TRBD1 (6 bases). The CDR3 has 13 residues. Germline V CDR1 and CDR2: SGHDT, YYEEEE. The V and J ends lost 4 bases and 7 bases respectively, with 14 bases between them. The CDR3 here is CASSRTGTLEAFF. The CDR3 DNA, read in part, is TGTGCCAGCAGCCGAACAGGGACCCTTGAA.

Concerning this clone: Sequencing ends 3 residues short of the CDR3 end; the germline J gene provides the rest. The chain has TRBV19 and TRBJ2-7, with 10 bases aligning to TRBD1. J gave up 1 base and V 10 bases, and 7 bases lay outside the gene matches. Germline lookup yields CDR1 LNHDA and CDR2 SQIVND (reference sequence). This CDR3 has 14 residues. The chain's CDR3 is CATRRTGGSYEQYF. The CDR3 DNA, read in part, is TGTGCCACCAGGAGGACAGGGGGTTCCTACGAG.

Comment on this clone: The CDR3 goes on 3 residues after the read ends, and that part is filled in from the germline J gene. The gene calls are TRBV30 and TRBJ1-2; D not certain. V was pared by 1 base and J by 6 bases, with 15 bases between. The CDR3 is 14 residues long. CDR1 is GTSNPN and CDR2 is SVGIG in the germline V gene (reference sequence). The sequenced part of the CDR3 DNA is TGTGCCTGGAGTGCAATTGGGCCCTGGGATGGC. Its translation: CAWSAIGPWDG. The full CDR3 is CAWSAIGPWDGYTF.

Worth noting for this clone: The read halts 3 residues ahead of the CDR3 end, with the missing end drawn from the germline J gene. The chain recombines TRBV7-9 with TRBJ2-1; 11 nucleotides align to TRBD2. The germline gives CDR1 SEHNR, CDR2 FQNEAQ (reference sequence). V was pared by 3 bases and J by 6 bases, with 4 bases of the junction left unmatched. This CDR3 is built from 15 residues. Here the CDR3 reads CASSLTSGEINEQFF. The sequenced part of the CDR3 DNA is TGTGCCAGCAGCTTGACTAGCGGGGAAATCAATGAG.

The sequenced CDR3 bases are TGTGCCAGCAGTGACCTAGCGGGAGAGTCAAATGAG. This translates into CASSDLAGESNE. The whole CDR3 region reads CASSDLAGESNEQFF. The chain employs TRBV6-1 and TRBJ2-1; 10 nucleotides agree with TRBD2. Coverage ceases 3 residues before the CDR3 finishes, and the germline J gene fills in the end. Germline V gene lookup returns CDR1 MNHNS and CDR2 SASEGT. The junction had 6 bases not matched to a gene; V was cut back by 3 bases and J by 7 bases. The CDR3 has 15 residues.

With regard to this clone: The read finishes 3 residues shy of the CDR3 end, and the germline J gene is used to complete it. The chain employs TRBV28 and TRBJ2-4; the match to TRBD1 covers 10 bases. The trim removed 5 bases at V and 0 bases at J, leaving 13 bases unmatched. CDR3 size: 19 residues. CDR1 is MDHEN, CDR2 SYDVKM, per germline. CDR3 residues: CASSGSGTGVSLAKNIQYF. The CDR3 bases that were read are TGTGCCAGCAGTGGATCCGGGACAGGGGTCTCGCTAGCCAAAAACATT.

In the case of this clone: The CDR3 end is not reached by the read, which stops 3 residues before it; the germline J gene fills it in. V and J are TRBV30 and TRBJ2-4; 8 nucleotides line up with TRBD1. J gave up 6 bases and V 2 bases, and 15 bases lay outside the gene matches. CDR1 is GTSNPN and CDR2 is SVGIG in the germline V gene (reference sequence). The CDR3 is 17 residues long. The CDR3 bases that were read are TGTGCCTGGAGTCCCATTCCAGGGGGCGGACGGGTAAACATT. Translation gives CAWSPIPGGGRVNI. From start to end, the CDR3 is CAWSPIPGGGRVNIQYF.

Comment on this clone: An end of the junction does not agree with germline; a read error may underlie this. With the read ending 3 residues before the CDR3 end, the germline J gene is used to fill in that end. The gene calls are TRBV11-3 and TRBJ1-1; weak D call: TRBD1 (6 bases). Germline V gene lookup returns CDR1 SGHNT and CDR2 YENEEA. This CDR3 has 13 amino acids. The CDR3 loop is CAGSFGRGTEAFF. The covered CDR3 bases are TGTGCCGGCAGCTTTGGCAGGGGTACTGAA.

Comments on this clone: The CDR3 end is not reached by the read, which stops 3 residues before it; the germline J gene fills it in. The rearrangement uses TRBV2 and TRBJ2-3; 13 positions agree with TRBD2. Germline CDR1 SNHLY, CDR2 FYNNEI. This CDR3 has 15 residues. The junction had 6 bases not matched to a gene; V was cut back by 6 bases and J by 6 bases. Partial CDR3 DNA: TGTGCCAGCAGAGCTGGGACTAGCGGGGTGGATACG. This codes for CASRAGTSGVDT. The entire CDR3 protein reads CASRAGTSGVDTQYF. The whole variable domain, filled in from reference TRBV2 and TRBJ2-3, reads EPEVTQTPSHQVTQMGQEVILRCVPISNHLYFYWYRQILGQKVEFLVSFYNNEISEKSEIFDDQFSVERPDGSNFTLKIRSTKLEDSAMYFCASRAGTSGVDTQYFGPGTRLTVL.

A word on this clone: Read coverage stops 3 residues before the CDR3 terminus; the germline J gene supplies the remainder. Different DNA sequences within this sample yield the same CDR3. V gene TRBV7-9 combines with J gene TRBJ1-2; 7 bases align to TRBD1. J gave up 1 base and V 3 bases, and 5 bases lay outside the gene matches. CDR1 is SEHNR and CDR2 is FQNEAQ in the germline V gene (reference sequence). The CDR3 is 15 amino acids. CDR3 DNA (partial): TGTGCCAGCAGCTTGGGGACAGACTATAACTATGGC. Its protein product is CASSLGTDYNYG. The whole CDR3 sequence is CASSLGTDYNYGYTF.

About this clone: The read comes to an end 3 residues before the CDR3 does, leaving the germline J gene to fill in the end. The chain is built from TRBV13 and TRBJ2-5, with D tentatively TRBD1 (5 bases). With 4 bases removed from V and 1 base from J, the gap between germline ends came to 10 bases. CDR1 PRHDT and CDR2 FYEKMQ come from the germline V gene (reference sequence). The CDR3 consists of 14 residues. The CDR3 DNA, read in part, is TGTGCCAGCAGCTCCCCCAGGGTCCAAGAGACC. This sequence encodes CASSSPRVQET. The entire CDR3 is CASSSPRVQETQYF.

In regard to this clone: The read terminates 3 residues before the CDR3 end, so the remaining end is supplied by the germline J gene. This sequence joins TRBV2 and TRBJ2-5; 7 bases are shared with TRBD1. Germline V CDR1 and CDR2: SNHLY, FYNNEI. V gave up 6 bases and J gave up 5 bases; unmatched junction bases: 3. The CDR3 loop spans 12 amino acids. This CDR3 is CASSDRVETQYF. The part of the CDR3 DNA that was read is TGTGCCAGCAGCGACAGGGTGGAGACC.

Worth noting for this clone: The CDR3 end falls 3 residues outside the read, so it is completed with the germline J gene. J is TRBJ2-5 and V is TRBV19; D gene unclear. Germline V gene sequence: CDR1 LNHDA, CDR2 SQIVND (reference sequence). V was cut by 3 bases and J by 1 base, with 6 bases left in between. CDR3 length: 13 residues. CDR3 protein: CASSIGLQETQYF. Incomplete CDR3 DNA: TGTGCCAGTAGTATCGGTCTCCAAGAGACC.